This TCR beta chain was captured by sequencing in a study of blood T cell repertoires in COVID-19 (TCRdb year 2020). Turning to the overall study: The collaborator samples originated in the United States, Italy and Spain and spanned the acute and convalescent phases of COVID-19. The prospective study material was composed of cDNA or gDNA derived from T cells, B-cell-depleted T cells, or PBMCs. Subjects who had been exposed to COVID-19, were actively infected with it, or had recovered from it provided the deeply sampled blood TCRbeta repertoires that made up the dataset. The repertoires were made available in a free public database intended to serve as a resource for research on the immune response to SARS-CoV-2. Samples were obtained from the ongoing ImmuneRACE study (first 160 participants) and from over 1,000 subjects provided by 6 global collaborators. Nearly every sample came with metadata listing a de-identified subject ID, COVID-19 status, age in years and sex. Where available, HLA class I and class II types were obtained from metadata supplied by the sample provider rather than from assay-based typing. General findings and caveats noted by the study authors: Clinical and demographic metadata were provided uncurated, with the amount varying by source and participant.

Collaborating institutions collected whole blood in K2EDTA tubes following their own protocols. For TCRbeta analysis, collaborators shipped samples as frozen whole blood, isolated PBMCs, or DNA extracted from either of those sample types. The immunoSEQ Assay, a bias-controlled multiplex PCR, was used to amplify TCRbeta CDR3 regions from genomic DNA. As for the authors' bioinformatics: Nucleated cell counts per sample were estimated from amplification of reference gene primers within the assay. Sequence reads were collapsed and filtered to measure the absolute abundance of every unique TCRbeta CDR3 rearrangement. For each sample, productive Simpson clonality was calculated as the square root of Simpson's diversity index over productive rearrangements. This is the immuneACCESS table as TCRdb keeps it, with only in-frame sequences that have V and J called. A part of the clones is gone; compared with another copy, unresolved V genes explain less than half, and the rest is unexplained. V and J calls plus clone size are reproduced from that table; the DNA served to infer D and trimming. The sample table holds around 95,000 clones, of which 75% to 95% were seen once. The ten largest clones add up to 5% to 6% of the sample.

In the case of this clone: Its specific antigen is unknown. Base-call qualities are not available, and no considerably larger clone is one nucleotide away.

Sample: peripheral blood. The clonotype originates from a man aged 50-59 years with acute or convalescent COVID-19.

This receptor carries the CDR3 CASSRDFTDTQYF. The nucleotide sequence is given as TGTGCCAGCAGTCGAGATTTCACAGATACGCAGTATTTT. The chain is assembled from TRBV6-4 and TRBJ2-3; the D gene is not confidently resolved. From its cysteine to its phenylalanine, the CDR3 spans 13 amino acids. Of all the DNA, just the CDR3 is kept, 39 bases in frame from base 1. V and J are truncated by 5 bases and 2 bases respectively, leaving an intervening sequence of 8 bases. Looking up the germline V gene yields CDR1 MRHNA and CDR2 SNTAGT.